Listed here are 9 T cell receptor beta chains from one sample, sequenced in a study of cytomegalovirus exposure and HLA in healthy donors. Sequenced by immunoSEQ multiplex PCR; TCRdb stores in-frame clones only, minus some. The sample gives 70,000 to 80,000 clones, roughly 95% of which show up once; about 3.6% is in the top ten. Sequenced: PBMCs. These receptors came from a woman between 18 and 30 years old in good health and CMV-seropositive.

The rearrangement joins TRBV28 to TRBJ1-5; TRBD1 aligns across 9 bases. The CDR3 spans 17 residues. V lost 6 bases, J lost 2 bases, and 11 bases stayed unmatched. Germline V CDR1 and CDR2: MDHEN, SYDVKM. This CDR3 is CASSQDRGDYRNQPQHF. CDR3 in DNA: TGTGCCAGCAGCCAGGACAGGGGCGACTACCGCAATCAGCCCCAGCATTTT.

The gene calls are TRBV11-1 and TRBJ2-7; D might be TRBD1 (6 bases). With 1 base removed from V and 3 bases from J, the gap between germline ends came to 10 bases. The CDR3 extends over 14 amino acids. Germline CDR1 is SGHAT and CDR2 is FQDESV (reference sequence). The chain's CDR3 is CASSLDRDGYEQYF. DNA for the CDR3: TGTGCCAGCAGCTTAGACAGGGATGGCTACGAGCAGTACTTC.

This chain links TRBV9 with TRBJ2-1; 8 nucleotides agree with TRBD2. This CDR3 contains 15 residues. Germline trimming cut 3 bases from V and 0 bases from J; bases unmatched to any gene: 2. Germline CDR1 SGDLS, CDR2 YYNGEE. DNA for the CDR3: TGTGCCAGCAGCGACAGCGGGAGCTCCTACAATGAGCAGTTCTTC. It specifies CASSDSGSSYNEQFF.

This chain uses TRBV28 with TRBJ2-5; TRBD1 aligns across 12 bases. The CDR3 has 17 residues. J lost 5 bases, V lost 5 bases, and 12 bases had no gene match. Germline CDR1 reads MDHEN; CDR2 reads SYDVKM. CDR3 sequence (DNA): TGTGCCAGCAGTCCCGACGGGGACAGGGGGCCGGGGGAGACCCAGTACTTC. Translated, it gives CASSPDGDRGPGETQYF.

This clone was counted between two and nine times. The chain combines TRBV6-1 with TRBJ2-1; 10 positions agree with TRBD2. The CDR3 has 17 residues. Germline CDR1 and CDR2: MNHNS and SASEGT. V dropped 4 bases and J dropped 4; count of bases not matched to a gene: 10. CDR3 loop: CASSAWTSGLDYNEQFF. For the CDR3, the DNA is TGTGCCAGCAGTGCCTGGACTAGCGGACTCGATTACAATGAGCAGTTCTTC.

The rearrangement links TRBV5-8 to TRBJ1-5, with D possibly matching TRBD1 (5 bases). The germline V and J ends were trimmed by 4 bases and 0 bases, with 8 bases remaining between them. The CDR3 has 14 amino acids. The V gene's germline CDR1 is SGHTS and CDR2 YDEGEE. The CDR3 nucleotides are TGTGCCAGCAGCCCCGGGGGTAGCAATCAGCCCCAGCATTTT. Protein product: CASSPGGSNQPQHF.

This chain joins TRBV19 and TRBJ2-3; 15 bases map to TRBD2. Looked up from germline, CDR1 is LNHDA and CDR2 is SQIVND (reference sequence). The CDR3 covers 16 residues. V was pared by 5 bases and J by 3 bases, with 3 bases of the junction left unmatched. The CDR3 nucleotides read TGTGCCAGTAGTGGGGGGACTAGCGGGGGGACAGATACGCAGTATTTT. This sequence encodes CASSGGTSGGTDTQYF.

The rearrangement links TRBV21-1 to TRBJ1-2; no DNA check was done on the table's D call, TRBD1. TRBV21-1 is a pseudogene locus. CDR3 length: 13 amino acids. The CDR3 spells CASSPQGNYGYTF. CDR3 coding DNA: TGTGCCAGCAGCCCCCAGGGTAACTATGGCTACACCTTC.

With regard to this clone: The identical CDR3 is also encoded by other nucleotide sequences in the sample. This chain joins TRBV4-3 and TRBJ1-2; D is uncertain. CDR1 is LGHNA and CDR2 is YSLEER in the germline V gene. The CDR3 loop spans 15 amino acids. V dropped 0 bases and J dropped 7 bases, with 15 bases sitting between them. CDR3 bases: TGCGCCAGCAGCCAAGACCCGTTGCGGGGTGGTGGCTACACCTTC. Residues: CASSQDPLRGGGYTF.